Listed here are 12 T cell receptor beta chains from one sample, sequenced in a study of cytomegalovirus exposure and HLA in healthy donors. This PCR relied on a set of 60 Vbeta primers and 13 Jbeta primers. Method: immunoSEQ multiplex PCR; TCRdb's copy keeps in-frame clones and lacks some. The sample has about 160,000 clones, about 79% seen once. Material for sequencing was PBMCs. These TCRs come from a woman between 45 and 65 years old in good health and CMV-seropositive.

CDR3 in amino acids: CASIDAGELFF. The CDR3 DNA is TGTGCCAGCATTGACGCCGGGGAGCTGTTTTTT. This chain links TRBV2 with TRBJ2-2; no firm D call. Germline V CDR1 and CDR2: SNHLY, FYNNEI. Trimming took 7 bases from V and 6 from J, leaving 6 bases between them. The CDR3 loop spans 11 amino acids.

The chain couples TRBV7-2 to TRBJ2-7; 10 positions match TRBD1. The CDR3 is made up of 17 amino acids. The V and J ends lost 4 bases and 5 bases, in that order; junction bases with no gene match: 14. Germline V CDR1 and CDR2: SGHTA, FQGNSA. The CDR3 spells CASSYGGWTGGVHEQYF. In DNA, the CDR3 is TGTGCCAGCAGCTATGGGGGATGGACAGGGGGGGTCCACGAGCAGTACTTC.

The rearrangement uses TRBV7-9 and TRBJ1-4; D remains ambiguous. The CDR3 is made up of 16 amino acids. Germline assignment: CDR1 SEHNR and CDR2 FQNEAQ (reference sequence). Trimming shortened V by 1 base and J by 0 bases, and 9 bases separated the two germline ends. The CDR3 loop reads CASSLERSATNEKLFF. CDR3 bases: TGTGCCAGCAGCTTAGAACGGTCTGCAACTAATGAAAAACTGTTTTTT.

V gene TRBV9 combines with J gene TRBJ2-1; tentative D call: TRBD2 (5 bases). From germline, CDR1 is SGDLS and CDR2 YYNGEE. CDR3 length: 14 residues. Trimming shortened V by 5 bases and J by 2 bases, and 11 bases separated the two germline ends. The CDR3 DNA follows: TGTGCCAGCAGTCGTCGGGGAACCTACAATGAGCAGTTCTTC. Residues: CASSRRGTYNEQFF.

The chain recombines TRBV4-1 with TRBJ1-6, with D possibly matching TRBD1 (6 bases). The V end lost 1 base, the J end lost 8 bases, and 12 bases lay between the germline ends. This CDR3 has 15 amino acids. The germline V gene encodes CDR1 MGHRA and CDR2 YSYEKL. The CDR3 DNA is TGCGCCAGCAGCCAAGTCGGCAGGGGAGATTCACCCCTCCACTTT. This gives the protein CASSQVGRGDSPLHF.

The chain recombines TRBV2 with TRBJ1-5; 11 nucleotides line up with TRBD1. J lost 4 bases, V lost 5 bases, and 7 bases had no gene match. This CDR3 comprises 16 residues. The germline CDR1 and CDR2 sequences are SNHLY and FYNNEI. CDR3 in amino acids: CASSTWTGGGNQPQHF. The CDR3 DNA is TGTGCCAGCAGTACCTGGACAGGGGGCGGAAATCAGCCCCAGCATTTT.

The DNA for the CDR3 is TGTGCCAGCAGCCGGGGGTTCGACGAGCAGTACTTC. Protein sequence: CASSRGFDEQYF. The rearrangement uses TRBV27 and TRBJ2-7, with TRBD2 as a possible D gene (6 bases). Trimming took off 6 bases at V and 5 bases at J, with 11 bases between the two ends. In germline, CDR1 is MNHEY, CDR2 SMNVEV (reference sequence). The CDR3 length is 12 residues.

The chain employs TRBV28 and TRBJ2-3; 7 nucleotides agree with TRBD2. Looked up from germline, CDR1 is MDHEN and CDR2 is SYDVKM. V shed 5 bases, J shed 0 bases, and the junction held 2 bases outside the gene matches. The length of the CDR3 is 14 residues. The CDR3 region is CASSSGDSTDTQYF. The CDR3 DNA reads TGTGCCAGCAGTAGCGGGGACAGCACAGATACGCAGTATTTT.

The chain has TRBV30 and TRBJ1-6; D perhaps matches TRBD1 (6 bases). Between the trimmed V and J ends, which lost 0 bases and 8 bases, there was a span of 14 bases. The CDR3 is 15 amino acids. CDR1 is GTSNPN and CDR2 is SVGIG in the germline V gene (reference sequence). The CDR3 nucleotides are TGTGCCTGGAGTGTTCAGGGGACGTGGGATTCACCCCTCCACTTT. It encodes CAWSVQGTWDSPLHF.

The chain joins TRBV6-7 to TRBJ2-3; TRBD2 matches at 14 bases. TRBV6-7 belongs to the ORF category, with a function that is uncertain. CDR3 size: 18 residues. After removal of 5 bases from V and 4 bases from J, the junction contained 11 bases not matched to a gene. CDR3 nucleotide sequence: TGTGCCAGCAGTCCGGCCGGGACTAGCGGGAGTGTCGCAGATACGCAGTATTTT. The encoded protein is CASSPAGTSGSVADTQYF.

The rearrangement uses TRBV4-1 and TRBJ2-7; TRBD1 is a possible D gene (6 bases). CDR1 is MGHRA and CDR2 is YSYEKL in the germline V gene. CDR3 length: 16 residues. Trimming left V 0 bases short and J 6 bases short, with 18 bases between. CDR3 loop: CASSQEIGGKRGEQYF. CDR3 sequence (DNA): TGCGCCAGCAGCCAAGAAATAGGGGGAAAAAGGGGCGAGCAGTACTTC.

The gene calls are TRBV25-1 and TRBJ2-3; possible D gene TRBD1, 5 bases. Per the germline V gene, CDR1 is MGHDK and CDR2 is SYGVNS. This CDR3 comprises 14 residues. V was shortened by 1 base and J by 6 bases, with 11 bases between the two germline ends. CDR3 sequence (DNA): TGTGCCAGCAGTGAATTTAGGGGTTCCGATACGCAGTATTTT. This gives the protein CASSEFRGSDTQYF.